The clone carrying this T cell receptor beta chain was detected only a few times. Its antigen is currently unknown. This sample was included in a study of T cells after posttransplantation cyclophosphamide. Study-wide points: Recipient CMV seropositivity and CMV reactivation strongly tracked TRB clonality. TRB overlap between skin or GI tissue T cells and blood was limited. Donor-recipient repertoire similarity was low at 1-2 months, rising over year one.

TCRdb's table, derived via immunoSEQ multiplex PCR, lists solely in-frame clones and lacks some. Counted here are several thousand clones, 61% occurring once; the ten biggest clones make up around 16%. The related graft donor's blood sample was taken on the day of bone marrow donation. Sequencing was done on a sample of memory CD8+ T cells sorted from blood. The sequence was collected from a woman aged 60-70 years in good health, CMV-negative, and a related stem cell transplant donor.

The CDR3 DNA reads TGTGCCATCAGTGATTTTATACGGACTAGCGGGTCCTACAATGAGCAGTTCTTC. This translates into CAISDFIRTSGSYNEQFF. This chain links TRBV10-3 with TRBJ2-1; 11 bases agree with TRBD2. The CDR3 has 18 residues. Trimming took 3 bases from V and 1 from J; bases not matched to a gene: 8. CDR1 is ENHRY and CDR2 is SYGVKD in the germline V gene.